Listed below are T cell receptor beta chains from one sample, sequenced in a study of blood T cell repertoires in COVID-19. TCRdb's copy holds only in-frame clones and misses some; the assay was immunoSEQ multiplex PCR. The sample includes over 250,000 clones, approximately 92% of them seen just once. The sequenced sample consisted of PBMCs or T cells enriched from blood (not recorded which). The receptors shown here come from a woman in her thirties who had recovered from COVID-19. Each CDR3 is given with its conserved first and last residue. A D gene is named only where the DNA matches it firmly. Size is omitted from some rows. Given values are once, few, many or a class for expanded clones.

TRBV5-1	-	-	TRBJ1-1	TGCGCCAGCAGCTTGGACAGAGTGCAAAAAGCTTTCTTT	CASSLDRVQKAFF
TRBV6-5	TRBD1	-	TRBJ1-2	TGTGCCAGCAGTTCGCCGGGACAGGGGGACTATGGCTACACCTTC	CASSSPGQGDYGYTF
TRBV29-1	TRBD2	-	TRBJ2-1	TGCAGCGTTGAAACCCCGGGACTAGCGGGAGGGCCGGGCAATGAGCAGTTCTTC	CSVETPGLAGGPGNEQFF
TRBV6-5	TRBD1	once	TRBJ1-1	TGTGCCAGCAGGGACAGGGACACTGAAGCTTTCTTT	CASRDRDTEAFF
TRBV27	TRBD2	-	TRBJ2-3	TGTGCCAGCAGATTAGCGGGAGACACAGATACGCAGTATTTT	CASRLAGDTDTQYF
TRBV7-2	-	-	TRBJ1-2	TGTGCCAGCAGCTTAAGGGAGGGGATTATCTATGGCTACACCTTC	CASSLREGIIYGYTF
TRBV10-3	TRBD2	-	TRBJ2-5	TGTGCCATCAGCCCGGGACTAGAGGAGACCCAGTACTTC	CAISPGLEETQYF
TRBV30	TRBD1	-	TRBJ2-7	TGTGCCTGGAGTGAGGGACAGGGGTGGAACGAGCAGTACTTC	CAWSEGQGWNEQYF
TRBV5-1	TRBD2	-	TRBJ2-3	TGCGCCAGCAGCTTGGACGGGACTAGCAGCACAGATACGCAGTATTTT	CASSLDGTSSTDTQYF
TRBV7-3	-	-	TRBJ2-1	TGTGCCAGCAGATCCCCGGAGGGCCTTTACAATGAGCAGTTCTTC	CASRSPEGLYNEQFF
TRBV7-2	TRBD1	once	TRBJ2-2	TGTGCCAGCAGCTTAGTGAGGGGACAGGGGCCCGGGGAGCTGTTTTTT	CASSLVRGQGPGELFF
TRBV7-2	-	-	TRBJ1-4	TGTGCCAGCAGCTTAATGGGGGCCCCAACTAATGAAAAACTGTTTTTT	CASSLMGAPTNEKLFF
TRBV7-8	TRBD1	-	TRBJ1-5	TGTGCCAGCAGCTTAGGGACAGGGAGTTTCCAGCCCCAGCATTTT	CASSLGTGSFQPQHF
TRBV27	TRBD1	-	TRBJ2-5	TGTGCCAGCAGTTTAGTTTCCGGACAGGGACCGGAGACCCAGTACTTC	CASSLVSGQGPETQYF
TRBV28	-	-	TRBJ1-2	TGTGCCAGCAGTTCGCGAGCGTCTGATGGCTACACCTTC	CASSSRASDGYTF
TRBV6-5	TRBD1	-	TRBJ1-6	TGTGCCAGCAGTCGGGGGCAGGGGGGTTCACCCCTCCACTTT	CASSRGQGGSPLHF
TRBV28	TRBD2	-	TRBJ2-2	TGTGCCAGCAGTACTAGCGGGAAGGGGATTCGGGGGGAGCTGTTTTTT	CASSTSGKGIRGELFF
TRBV4-2	-	few	TRBJ2-3	TGTGCCAGCAGCCAAGGGTTAGCAAGCACAGATACGCAGTATTTT	CASSQGLASTDTQYF
TRBV6-1	-	-	TRBJ1-5	TGTGCCAGCAGTGAACGGAGCAATCAGCCCCAGCATTTT	CASSERSNQPQHF
TRBV5-1	TRBD2	-	TRBJ2-5	TGCGCCAGCAGCTATCAACTAGCGGGGGGCCAAGAGACCCAGTACTTC	CASSYQLAGGQETQYF
TRBV15	-	-	TRBJ2-7	TGTGCCACCAGCGTCCGAATCGGACTTTACGAGCAGTACTTC	CATSVRIGLYEQYF
TRBV27	TRBD1	-	TRBJ1-6	TGTGCCAGCAGTACTGAGGGACAGGGCTATAATTCACCCCTCCACTTT	CASSTEGQGYNSPLHF
TRBV25-1	TRBD1	-	TRBJ1-6	TGTGCCAGTGAAAGACAGGGGGCAGGGAATTCACCCCTCCACTTT	CASERQGAGNSPLHF
TRBV30	TRBD2	-	TRBJ2-7	TGTGCCTGGAGTTATGGGCTAGCGGGAGTGAACGAGCAGTACTTC	CAWSYGLAGVNEQYF
TRBV7-8	TRBD1	-	TRBJ1-4	TGTGCCAGCAGCTCCAACAGGGGTCTTAATGAAAAACTGTTTTTT	CASSSNRGLNEKLFF
TRBV18	-	few	TRBJ1-2	TGTGCCAGCTCACCAGAGGCGGTGAACTATGGCTACACCTTC	CASSPEAVNYGYTF